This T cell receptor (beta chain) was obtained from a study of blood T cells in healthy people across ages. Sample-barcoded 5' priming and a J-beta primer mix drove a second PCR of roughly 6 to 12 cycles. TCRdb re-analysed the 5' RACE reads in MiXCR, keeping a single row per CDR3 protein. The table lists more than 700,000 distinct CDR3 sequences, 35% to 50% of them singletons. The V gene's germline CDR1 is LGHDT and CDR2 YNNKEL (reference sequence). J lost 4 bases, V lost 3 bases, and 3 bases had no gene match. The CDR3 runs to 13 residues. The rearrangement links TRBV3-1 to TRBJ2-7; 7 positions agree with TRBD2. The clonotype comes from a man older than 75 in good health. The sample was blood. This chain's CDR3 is CASSQREWYEQYF. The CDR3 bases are TGTGCCAGCAGCCAGCGGGAGTGGTACGAGCAGTACTTC.